The sequence of this T cell receptor (beta chain) was determined in a study of blood T cell repertoires in COVID-19. Study as a whole: Specimens from acute and convalescent COVID-19 originated in the United States, Italy and Spain.

Germline CDR1 is LNHDA and CDR2 is SQIVND (reference sequence). The V and J ends lost 1 base and 4 bases respectively, with 7 bases between them. This CDR3 region has 14 residues. The authors' processing: Amplification from reference gene primers served as the basis for estimated nucleated cell counts. Data came from immunoSEQ multiplex PCR; TCRdb stores just in-frame clones and leaves some out. That table supplies the V and J calls and clone size; D and trimming were determined from the DNA. In the table there are 300,000 to 350,000 clones, over 80% of which are singletons. During active infection, Seattle patients enrolled and were then monitored through disease.

The receptor comes from a man aged 25 to 45 with COVID-19, enrolled during active disease. The V call is TRBV19, the J call TRBJ2-2, with D maybe TRBD2 (5 bases). The sequencing sample was made of peripheral blood. This chain's CDR3 is CASSIGRVTGELFF. Here the CDR3 DNA reads TGTGCCAGTAGTATAGGGCGGGTCACCGGGGAGCTGTTTTTT.